These 16 T cell receptor beta chains came from one sample sequenced in a study of post-analysis software for immune sequencing data. cDNA libraries for TCR beta contained unique molecular identifiers. One entry per CDR3 protein, called by TCRdb with MiXCR from the PCR reads. The sample lists about 400,000 distinct CDR3 sequences, less than 40% occurring once. These receptors are not linked to any known antigen. The study, taken as a whole, reports: TRBV5-6, TRBV5-1 and TRBV20-1 belonged to a set of roughly five TRBV segments that were more frequent in patients than controls.

The source material was blood. Every receptor here comes from a girl under 18 with multiple sclerosis.

This clonotype was observed a handful of times. The chain combines TRBV18 with TRBJ2-1; D perhaps matches TRBD2 (6 bases). Germline CDR1 is KGHSH and CDR2 is LQKENI. V shed 0 bases and J shed 2 bases, with 11 bases lying between them. This CDR3 is 16 amino acids long. CDR3 region: CASSPPSGGTYNEQFF. For the CDR3, the DNA is TGTGCCAGCTCACCACCGAGTGGGGGGACCTACAATGAGCAGTTCTTC.

The chain recombines TRBV10-3 with TRBJ2-4; no reliable D call. Gene TRBJ2-5 matches the end of the DNA better, so the J call may be wrong. Germline V CDR1 and CDR2: ENHRY, SYGVKD. There are 12 residues in the CDR3. CDR3 DNA: TGTGCCATCAGTGACACAACCGAGACCCAGTACTTC. The encoded protein is CAISDTTETQYF.

This chain uses TRBV20-1 with TRBJ1-5; D may be TRBD1 (5 bases). The germline gives CDR1 DFQATT, CDR2 SNEGSKA (reference sequence). The CDR3 sequence is 13 residues long. V lost 8 bases and J 0 bases, leaving 11 bases between the germline ends. The CDR3 DNA reads as TGCAGTACGCAGGGCACTAGCAATCAGCCCCAGCATTTT. This encodes CSTQGTSNQPQHF.

This clonotype appeared a few times. J is TRBJ2-7 and V is TRBV30, with unresolved D. The germline gives CDR1 GTSNPN, CDR2 SVGIG (reference sequence). V was clipped by 3 bases and J by 2 bases, with 8 bases between them. The CDR3 has 12 amino acids. CDR3 coding DNA: TGTGCCTGGAGAGGTAGGCCCTACGAGCAGTACTTC. Translating it yields CAWRGRPYEQYF.

The V call is TRBV5-6, the J call TRBJ2-2; no clear D. Germline lookup yields CDR1 SGHDT and CDR2 YYEEEE. The V and J ends lost 0 bases and 5 bases respectively, with 2 bases between them. This CDR3 region has 12 residues. CDR3 protein: CASSLETGELFF. The DNA for the CDR3 is TGTGCCAGCAGCTTGGAGACCGGGGAGCTGTTTTTT.

At least ten counts were recorded for this clonotype. The V call is TRBV5-1, the J call TRBJ2-7, with 11 bases aligning to TRBD2. CDR3 length equals 13 residues. The germline V gene encodes CDR1 SGHRS and CDR2 YFSETQ. V shed 4 bases, J shed 4 bases, and the junction held 1 base outside the gene matches. The CDR3 coding sequence is TGCGCCAGCAGCACTAGCGGGGGTTACGAGCAGTACTTC. Protein sequence: CASSTSGGYEQYF. Filled out from reference TRBV5-1 and TRBJ2-7, the complete variable domain reads KAGVTQTPRYLIKTRGQQVTLSCSPISGHRSVSWYQQTPGQGLQFLFEYFSETQRNKGNFPGRFSGRQFSNSRSEMNVSTLELGDSALYLCASSTSGGYEQYFGPGTRLTVT.

The chain recombines TRBV3-1 with TRBJ2-7; D not resolved. This CDR3 has 16 residues. Germline lookup yields CDR1 LGHDT and CDR2 YNNKEL (reference sequence). V lost 1 base, J lost 0 bases, and 13 bases lay in between. Here the CDR3 DNA reads TGTGCCAGCAGCCAAGGTAGTAAGGGTGGCTCCTACGAGCAGTACTTC. Encoded protein: CASSQGSKGGSYEQYF.

The chain joins TRBV7-2 to TRBJ2-5; possibly TRBD2 for D (5 bases). The germline CDR1 and CDR2 sequences are SGHTA and FQGNSA. The CDR3 sequence is 13 residues long. Trimming took off 2 bases at V and 5 bases at J, with 9 bases between the two ends. The CDR3: CASSLTQRETQYF. The CDR3 coding sequence is TGTGCCAGCAGCTTAACCCAGCGGGAGACCCAGTACTTC. Full variable domain (missing parts from reference TRBV7-2 and TRBJ2-5): GAGVSQSPSNKVTEKGKDVELRCDPISGHTALYWYRQSLGQGLEFLIYFQGNSAPDKSGLPSDRFSAERTGGSVSTLTIQRTQQEDSAVYLCASSLTQRETQYFGPGTRLLVL.

Note on this clonotype: Sequence at one end of the junction differs from germline and may be a read error. This chain connects TRBV28 to TRBJ2-2; TRBD1 matches at 7 bases. Per the germline V gene, CDR1 is MDHEN and CDR2 is SYDVKM. This CDR3 contains 16 residues. The CDR3: CASSLGTVANTGELFF. The CDR3 DNA reads as TGTGCCAGCAGTCTCGGGACAGTCGCGAACACCGGGGAGCTATTTTTT.

This clonotype came up a few times. This chain links TRBV4-1 with TRBJ1-2; no clear D gene. CDR3 size: 13 residues. CDR1 MGHRA and CDR2 YSYEKL come from the germline V gene. The V end was cut by 0 bases, the J end by 8 bases, with 10 bases between. The CDR3 nucleotides are TGCGCCAGCAGCCAAGATAGCATAGACGGCTACACCTTC. This translates into CASSQDSIDGYTF.

In its sample, this clonotype was seen a few times. As DNA, the CDR3 is TGTGCCAGCAGCCAAAGAGGACAGACAACCCTCCACTTT. Amino acids: CASSQRGQTTLHF. The V gene is TRBV7-2, the J gene TRBJ1-6; the D gene is possibly TRBD1 (6 bases). CDR1 and CDR2 (germline): SGHTA, FQGNSA. Trimming shortened V by 5 bases and J by 14 bases, and 16 bases separated the two germline ends. The CDR3 spans 13 residues. Together with reference TRBV7-2 and TRBJ1-6, the CDR3 gives the full variable domain: GAGVSQSPSNKVTEKGKDVELRCDPISGHTALYWYRQSLGQGLEFLIYFQGNSAPDKSGLPSDRFSAERTGGSVSTLTIQRTQQEDSAVYLCASSQRGQTTLHFGNGTRLTVT.

The chain uses TRBV4-1 and TRBJ2-2; TRBD2 matches at 13 bases. The CDR3 has 17 amino acids. Germline-derived CDR1 and CDR2 are MGHRA and YSYEKL. V trimming: 4 bases; J trimming: 2 bases; junction bases outside the gene matches: 4. CDR3 amino acids: CASSPLGLAGNTGELFF. For the CDR3, the DNA is TGCGCCAGCAGCCCGTTGGGACTAGCGGGAAACACCGGGGAGCTGTTTTTT.

The chain is built from TRBV7-9 and TRBJ1-2, with unresolved D. With 5 bases removed from V and 10 bases from J, the gap between germline ends came to 20 bases. Per germline, CDR1 SEHNR and CDR2 FQNEAQ (reference sequence). The CDR3 covers 14 residues. The CDR3 region is CASSPPRAPWDYTF. The CDR3 DNA follows: TGTGCCAGCAGCCCCCCGAGAGCGCCCTGGGACTACACCTTC.

The chain combines TRBV6-1 with TRBJ2-5; D is perhaps TRBD2 (5 bases). The CDR3 is 16 amino acids. Trimming left V 11 bases short and J 3 bases short, with 25 bases between. The V gene's germline CDR1 is MNHNS and CDR2 SASEGT. This CDR3 reads CAGLVLGPDGEETQYF. The CDR3 nucleotides read TGTGCCGGACTGGTATTAGGTCCTGACGGGGAAGAGACCCAGTACTTC.

This chain uses TRBV5-1 with TRBJ2-1; no firm D call. V lost 0 bases, J lost 8 bases, and 12 bases lay in between. The length of the CDR3 is 14 residues. The germline V gene encodes CDR1 SGHRS and CDR2 YFSETQ. The CDR3, as DNA: TGCGCCAGCAGCTTGGTTGGCTACTCGGATGAGCAGTTCTTC. Amino acid sequence: CASSLVGYSDEQFF. Full variable domain (remainder filled in from reference TRBV5-1 and TRBJ2-1): KAGVTQTPRYLIKTRGQQVTLSCSPISGHRSVSWYQQTPGQGLQFLFEYFSETQRNKGNFPGRFSGRQFSNSRSEMNVSTLELGDSALYLCASSLVGYSDEQFFGPGTRLTVL.

This clonotype was detected only once. This chain joins TRBV20-1 and TRBJ1-2; TRBD1 might be the D (5 bases). The CDR3 is 15 amino acids. Trimming removed 3 bases at V and 2 bases at J, with 16 bases between. CDR1 DFQATT and CDR2 SNEGSKA come from the germline V gene (reference sequence). In DNA form, the CDR3 reads TGCAGTGCTAGCTTAAAAAAGGGGACCAACTATGGCTACACCTTC. Its translation is CSASLKKGTNYGYTF.